This T cell receptor beta chain was recorded in a study of shared clonotypes between healthy human individuals. The assay was carried out at the deep level. Input per replicate PCR of unsorted PBMC was 250 to 300 ng DNA, corresponding to tens of thousands of T cell genomes. The unsorted PBMC sample used ten immunoSEQ deep assay plates. Per the authors' pipeline: Junction-only sequences without quality scores were provided by ImmunoSEQ, so filtering was different. Some clones are missing from TCRdb's copy, which holds only in-frame ones; the method was immunoSEQ multiplex PCR. The V and J calls and the clone size are those of that table, but D and trimming were determined from the DNA. This table holds roughly 500,000 clones, 60% to 85% found once. The CDR3 sequence is 12 residues long. Germline assignment: CDR1 MNHNS and CDR2 SASEGT. V was trimmed by 2 bases and J by 7 bases, leaving 5 bases between them.

The TCR was taken from a woman aged 40 to 55 in good health. Some clones in this sample may be carry-over from other donors' samples. The chain combines TRBV6-1 with TRBJ1-4; D is unresolved. Sequencing was performed on PBMCs. CDR3 sequence (DNA): TGTGCCAGCAGTGAAATCTTTGAAAAACTGTTTTTT. Translation gives CASSEIFEKLFF.